This paragraph covers one T cell receptor (beta chain) sequence. The antigen remains undetermined. Stated time point: newly diagnosed GD, antithyroid drugs for less than 3 months. RNA extracted from PBMCs served as the sequencing template. Combining iRepertoire HTBI primers with Arm-PCR of CDR3 regions, the authors built TCR beta libraries. TCRdb passed the multiplex PCR reads through MiXCR, listing each CDR3 protein once. The table has hundreds of thousands of distinct CDR3 sequences, over 15% seen once. These data belong to a study of regulatory T cells in long-lasting Graves disease. Study findings and constraints: Persistent patients shared 2,741 public clonotypes among themselves. Newly diagnosed patients shared fewer, at under 1,000. Repertoires from persistent disease leaned toward TRBV28, TRBJ1-2 and TRBJ2-5.

Germline V gene data show CDR1 as SEHNR and CDR2 as FQNEAQ (reference sequence). The CDR3 spans 14 residues. The trim removed 7 bases at V and 5 bases at J, leaving 6 bases unmatched. These data were also filed under a second study, of T cells in Graves' hyperthyroidism and ophthalmopathy.

The receptor was isolated from a man in his forties with Graves disease. J is TRBJ1-1 and V is TRBV7-9; TRBD1 matches 11 bases. Specimen: peripheral blood mononuclear cells (PBMCs), collected at new diagnosis, from a patient treated with antithyroid drugs. In DNA form, the CDR3 reads TGTGCCAGCACCTGGGGACAGGGGGTAACTGAAGCTTTCTTT. Translation gives CASTWGQGVTEAFF.